This T cell receptor (beta chain) was sequenced in a study of early T cells in non-severe SARS-CoV-2 infection. Study-level information: RNA in bulk from unsorted whole blood was sequenced, and chains were unpaired.

MiXCR, applied by TCRdb to the 5' RACE reads, yields one record per CDR3 protein. The sample comprises some 120,000 distinct CDR3 sequences, 15% of which are singletons, and roughly a fifth rests with the top ten. The CDR3 length is 16 residues. V gave up 3 bases and J gave up 5 bases; unmatched junction bases: 14. Germline assignment: CDR1 GTSNPN and CDR2 SVGIG (reference sequence). This TCR came from an adult who was a healthcare worker with PCR-confirmed SARS-CoV-2 infection or an uninfected control (not recorded which). Material: whole blood. J is TRBJ2-5 and V is TRBV30, with 8 bases lining up with TRBD2. The CDR3 spells CAWSAPGRGAGETQYF. Written as DNA, the CDR3 is TGTGCCTGGAGCGCCCCTGGGCGGGGGGCTGGTGAGACCCAGTACTTC.